The sample holds a few counts of the clone carrying this TCR beta chain. Its antigen is still unknown. This sample stems from a study of blood T cells in healthy people across ages. Study findings and constraints: Expanded clonotype changes were possibly confounded by unknown donor CMV status.

V was trimmed by 4 bases and J by 11 bases, leaving 20 bases between them. From germline, CDR1 is SGHAT and CDR2 FQNNGV. This CDR3 has 14 residues. For the second PCR, which ran for about 6 to 11 cycles, a sample-barcoded 5' primer and a J-beta primer mix were used. Via MiXCR, TCRdb re-called the 5' RACE reads, giving one row per CDR3 protein. Among 1 million to 1.2 million distinct CDR3 sequences listed, less than 45% were seen once. The sequenced sample consisted of blood. The sequence came from a man younger than 30 in good health. This chain links TRBV11-2 with TRBJ2-5; no firm D call. For the CDR3, the DNA is TGTGCCAGCAGCTCCCTCCAATTTGGCAATGAGCAGTACTTC. Its protein is CASSSLQFGNEQYF.